This T cell receptor beta chain is drawn from a study of blood T cell repertoires in COVID-19. About the study: Nucleic acid was either cDNA or gDNA, and it came from T cells, B-cell-depleted T cells, or PBMCs.

Seattle patient enrollment occurred during active infection, with longitudinal follow-up thereafter. As originally analysed: Nucleated cell number was recorded as an estimate derived from reference gene primer amplification. The method was immunoSEQ multiplex PCR; TCRdb's version includes in-frame clones alone and lacks a portion of them. V and J calls and clone size are as listed in that table; D and trimming were resolved from the DNA. The sample consists of around 160,000 clones, around nine tenths of them appearing once. This CDR3 region has 15 residues. The ends lost 7 bases at V and 4 bases at J; junction bases unmatched: 8. Per the germline V gene, CDR1 is SNHLY and CDR2 is FYNNEI.

The V call is TRBV2, the J call TRBJ2-1; 9 positions match TRBD2. The TCR was taken from an older woman with COVID-19, enrolled during active disease. The source material was peripheral blood. This chain's CDR3 is CASIALAGGYNEQFF. CDR3 sequence (DNA): TGTGCCAGCATCGCGCTGGCGGGGGGGTACAATGAGCAGTTCTTC.